The clone carrying this T cell receptor beta chain was seen repeatedly, ten times or more. What it binds is not known. The authors deemed Graves' hyperthyroidism stable absent ophthalmopathy progression within 18 months. Exclusion of patients followed from uncontrolled infection, other autoimmune disease, pregnancy or lactation. There are 16 residues in the CDR3. V lost 3 bases and J lost 12, with 26 bases in between. Germline CDR1 reads LNHNV; CDR2 reads YYDKDF (reference sequence). The source of the sample is a study of T cells in Graves' hyperthyroidism and ophthalmopathy. The study's findings and limits: The majority of expanded thyroid clonotypes above 0.001 also appeared in blood.

RNA transcripts yielded amplified TCR beta CDR3 regions. Initially, a first-round RT-PCR of the TCR CDR3 employed the HTBI primer set. MiXCR, run by TCRdb on the multiplex PCR reads, gives a single entry per CDR3 protein. In the table there are about 420,000 distinct CDR3 sequences, around 16% of which are singletons. V and J are TRBV15 and TRBJ1-1, with a tentative D call TRBD1 (6 bases). Sequencing input: blood. The source of this sequence is a young woman with Graves' hyperthyroidism. The CDR3 loop is CATSRERPGAGERTFF. The CDR3 DNA sequence: TGTGCCACCAGCAGGGAACGCCCTGGGGCAGGGGAGAGAACTTTCTTT.